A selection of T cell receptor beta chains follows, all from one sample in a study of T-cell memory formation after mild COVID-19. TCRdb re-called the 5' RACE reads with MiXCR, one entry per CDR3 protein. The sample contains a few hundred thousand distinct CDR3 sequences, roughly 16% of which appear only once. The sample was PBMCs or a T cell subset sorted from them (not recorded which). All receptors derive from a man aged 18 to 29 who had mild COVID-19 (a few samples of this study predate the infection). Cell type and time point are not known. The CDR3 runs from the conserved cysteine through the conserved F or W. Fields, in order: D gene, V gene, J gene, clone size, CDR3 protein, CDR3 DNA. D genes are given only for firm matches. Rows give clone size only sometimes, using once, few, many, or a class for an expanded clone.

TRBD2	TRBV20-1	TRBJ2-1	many	CSAARGVDEQFF	TGCAGTGCCGCCCGGGGGGTGGATGAGCAGTTCTTC
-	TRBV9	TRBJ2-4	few	CASSLFGTVTNIQYF	TGTGCCAGCAGCCTCTTCGGGACCGTGACTAACATTCAGTACTTC
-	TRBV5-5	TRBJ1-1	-	CASSQRPSPGLNNEAFF	TGTGCCAGCAGCCAGCGGCCATCCCCGGGGCTGAACAATGAAGCTTTCTTT
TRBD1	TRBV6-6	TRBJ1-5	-	CASRSPGGEGRPQHF	TGTGCCAGCAGATCCCCAGGGGGCGAGGGTCGGCCCCAGCATTTT
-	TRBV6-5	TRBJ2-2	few	CASSYSMLASTGELFF	TGTGCCAGCAGTTACTCGATGCTAGCCTCCACCGGGGAGCTGTTTTTT
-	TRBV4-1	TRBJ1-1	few	CASSPRTPRDTEAFF	TGCGCCAGCAGCCCCAGGACCCCTCGGGACACTGAAGCTTTCTTT
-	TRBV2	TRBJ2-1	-	CASSENGLGNEQFF	TGTGCCAGCAGTGAAAATGGGTTGGGCAATGAGCAGTTCTTC
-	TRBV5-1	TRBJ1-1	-	CASSARVENTEAFF	TGCGCCAGCAGTGCGAGGGTAGAGAACACTGAAGCTTTCTTT
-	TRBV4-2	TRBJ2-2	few	CASSQGSWELFF	TGTGCCAGCAGCCAAGGCTCCTGGGAGCTGTTTTTT
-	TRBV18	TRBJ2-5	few	CASSTLEQETQYF	TGTGCCAGCTCCACGTTGGAGCAAGAGACCCAGTACTTC
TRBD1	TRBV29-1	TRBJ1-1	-	CSVPWTGKFMNTEAFF	TGCAGCGTCCCGTGGACAGGGAAATTCATGAACACTGAAGCTTTCTTT
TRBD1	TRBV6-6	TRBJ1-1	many	CASTGTGGITEAFF	TGTGCCAGCACCGGGACAGGGGGCATCACTGAAGCTTTCTTT
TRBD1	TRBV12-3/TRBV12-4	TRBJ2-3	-	CASRPDRDVNYFGTDTQYF	TGTGCCAGCAGACCCGACAGGGACGTTAACTATTTTGGCACAGATACGCAGTATTTT
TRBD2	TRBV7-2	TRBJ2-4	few	CASSSLMGLAGGQYF	TGTGCCAGCAGCTCCCTGATGGGACTAGCGGGGGGACAGTACTTC
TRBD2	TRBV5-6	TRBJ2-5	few	CASSVSSGRQETQYF	TGTGCCAGCAGCGTGTCTAGCGGGAGGCAAGAGACCCAGTACTTC
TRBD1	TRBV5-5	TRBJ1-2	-	CASSEPGQPVYGYTF	TGTGCCAGCAGCGAACCGGGACAGCCAGTCTATGGCTACACCTTC
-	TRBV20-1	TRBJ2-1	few	CSARAGLYDNEQFF	TGCAGTGCTAGAGCCGGGCTCTACGACAATGAGCAGTTCTTC
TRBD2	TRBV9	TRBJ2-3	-	CASSVASGGPPDTQYF	TGTGCCAGCAGCGTAGCAAGCGGGGGGCCCCCAGATACGCAGTATTTT
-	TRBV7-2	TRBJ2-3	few	CASRSNLGADTQYF	TGTGCCAGCAGATCAAACCTAGGGGCAGATACGCAGTATTTT
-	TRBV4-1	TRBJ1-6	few	CASSQVANSPLHF	TGCGCCAGCAGCCAAGTGGCGAATTCACCCCTCCACTTT
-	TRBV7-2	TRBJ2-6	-	CASSLGPGLGGANVLTF	TGTGCCAGCAGCTTAGGACCAGGCCTTGGTGGGGCCAACGTCCTGACTTTC
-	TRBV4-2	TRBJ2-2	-	CASSQAWPGELFF	TGTGCCAGCAGCCAGGCTTGGCCCGGGGAGCTGTTTTTT
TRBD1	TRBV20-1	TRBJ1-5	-	CSASGTGAGHPQHF	TGCAGTGCTAGTGGGACAGGGGCAGGACACCCCCAGCATTTT
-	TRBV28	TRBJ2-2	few	CASSPKQEDTGELFF	TGTGCCAGCAGTCCGAAGCAGGAGGACACCGGGGAGCTGTTTTTT
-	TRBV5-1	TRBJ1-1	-	CASSQDTNKNTEAFF	TGCGCCAGCAGCCAGGACACCAACAAGAACACTGAAGCTTTCTTT
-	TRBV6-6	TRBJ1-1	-	CASSYSPWSEAFF	TGTGCCAGCAGTTACTCCCCCTGGTCGGAAGCTTTCTTT
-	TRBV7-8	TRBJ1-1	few	CASGQGPNTEAFF	TGTGCCAGCGGCCAGGGACCGAACACTGAAGCTTTCTTT
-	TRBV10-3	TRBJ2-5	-	CAISERGGLETQYF	TGTGCCATCAGCGAGAGGGGGGGCCTGGAGACCCAGTACTTC
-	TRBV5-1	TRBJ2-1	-	CASSRQTQDEQFF	TGCGCCAGCTCTCGGCAAACACAGGATGAGCAGTTCTTC
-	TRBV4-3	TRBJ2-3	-	CARSQNREGDTQYF	TGCGCCAGAAGCCAGAACAGGGAAGGAGATACGCAGTATTTT
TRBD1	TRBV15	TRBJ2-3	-	CATSRGDRGLRTDTQYF	TGTGCCACCAGCAGAGGGGACAGGGGGCTGCGCACAGATACGCAGTATTTT
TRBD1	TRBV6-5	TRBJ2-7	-	CASSPLDRGFLQYF	TGTGCCAGCAGCCCTTTGGACAGGGGTTTCCTGCAGTACTTC
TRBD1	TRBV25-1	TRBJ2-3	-	CASSGRQGVSDTQYF	TGTGCCAGCAGTGGGAGACAGGGGGTATCAGATACGCAGTATTTT
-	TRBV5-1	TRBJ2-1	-	CASSLGRTTNEQFF	TGCGCCAGCAGCTTGGGTCGGACTACCAATGAGCAGTTCTTC
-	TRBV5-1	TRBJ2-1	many	CASSLSGNNEQFF	TGCGCCAGCAGCTTATCGGGGAACAATGAGCAGTTCTTC
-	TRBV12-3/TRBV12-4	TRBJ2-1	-	CASSLYGNEQFF	TGTGCCAGCAGTTTATACGGCAATGAGCAGTTCTTC
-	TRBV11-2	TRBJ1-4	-	CASSLDSFSEKLFF	TGTGCCAGCAGCCTCGACAGCTTCTCCGAAAAACTGTTTTTT
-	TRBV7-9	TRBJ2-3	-	CASPFGGGEWGTDTQYF	TGTGCCAGCCCCTTTGGGGGGGGCGAGTGGGGCACAGATACGCAGTATTTT
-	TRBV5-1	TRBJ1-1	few	CASSLVVQADTEAFF	TGCGCCAGCAGCTTGGTTGTACAGGCAGACACTGAAGCTTTCTTT
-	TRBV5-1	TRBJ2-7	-	CASSSGFRGWSHEQYF	TGCGCCAGCAGCTCCGGGTTTCGCGGGTGGAGCCACGAGCAGTACTTC
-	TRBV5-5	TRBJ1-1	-	CASSLVGMNTEAFF	TGTGCCAGCAGCTTGGTTGGGATGAACACTGAAGCTTTCTTT
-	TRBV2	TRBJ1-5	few	CASNQGSNQPQHF	TGTGCCAGCAATCAGGGGAGCAATCAGCCCCAGCATTTT
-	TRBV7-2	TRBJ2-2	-	CASSLAAHNTGELFF	TGTGCCAGCAGCTTAGCGGCCCATAACACCGGGGAGCTGTTTTTT
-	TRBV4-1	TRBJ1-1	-	CASSQRALVGTEAFF	TGCGCCAGCAGCCAGAGGGCTTTAGTGGGGACTGAAGCTTTCTTT
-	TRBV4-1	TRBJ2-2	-	CASSQVGNSANAGELFF	TGCGCCAGCAGCCAAGTCGGGAATTCTGCTAACGCCGGGGAGCTGTTTTTT
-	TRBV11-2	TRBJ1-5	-	CASSLVRGPQHF	TGTGCCAGCAGCTTAGTGAGAGGGCCCCAGCATTTT
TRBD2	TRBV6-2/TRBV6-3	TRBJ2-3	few	CASSYGATSGDSGTQYF	TGTGCCAGCAGTTACGGTGCGACTAGCGGGGACTCAGGGACGCAGTATTTT
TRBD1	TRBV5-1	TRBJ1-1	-	CASRPDRGRTEAFF	TGCGCCAGCAGACCTGACAGGGGCCGGACTGAAGCTTTCTTT
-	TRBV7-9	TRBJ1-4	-	CASSVGLDSTNEKLFF	TGTGCCAGCAGCGTAGGCCTCGACTCAACTAATGAAAAACTGTTTTTT
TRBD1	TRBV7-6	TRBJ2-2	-	CASSFRDRAFYTGELFF	TGTGCCAGCAGCTTCCGGGACAGGGCATTCTACACCGGGGAGCTGTTTTTT
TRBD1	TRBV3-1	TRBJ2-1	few	CASSIDRGNYNEQFF	TGTGCCAGCAGCATTGACAGGGGTAACTACAATGAGCAGTTCTTC
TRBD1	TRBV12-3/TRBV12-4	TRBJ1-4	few	CASSLQGAQLFF	TGTGCCAGCAGTTTACAGGGGGCGCAACTGTTTTTT
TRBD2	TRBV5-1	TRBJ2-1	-	CASSLAWPSGGLRDNEQFF	TGCGCCAGCAGCTTGGCGTGGCCTAGCGGGGGCCTCCGCGACAATGAGCAGTTCTTC
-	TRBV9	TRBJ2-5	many	CASSPWAAAGETQYF	TGTGCCAGCAGCCCGTGGGCCGCCGCCGGGGAGACCCAGTACTTC
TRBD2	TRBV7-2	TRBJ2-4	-	CASSHRPSGAGWNIQYF	TGTGCCAGCAGCCACCGGCCTAGCGGGGCGGGGTGGAACATTCAGTACTTC